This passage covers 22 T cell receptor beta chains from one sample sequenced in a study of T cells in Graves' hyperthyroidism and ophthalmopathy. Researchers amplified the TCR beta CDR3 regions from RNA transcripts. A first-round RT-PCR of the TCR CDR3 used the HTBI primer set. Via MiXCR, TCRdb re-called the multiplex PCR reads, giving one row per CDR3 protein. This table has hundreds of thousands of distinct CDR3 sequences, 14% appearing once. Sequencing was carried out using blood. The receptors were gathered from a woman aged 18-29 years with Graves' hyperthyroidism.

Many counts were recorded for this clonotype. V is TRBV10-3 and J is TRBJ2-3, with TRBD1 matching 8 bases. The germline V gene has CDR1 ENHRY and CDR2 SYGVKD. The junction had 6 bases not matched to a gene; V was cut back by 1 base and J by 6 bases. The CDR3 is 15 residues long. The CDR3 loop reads CAISELWGQADTQYF. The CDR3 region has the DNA TGTGCCATCAGTGAGTTGTGGGGACAGGCGGATACGCAGTATTTT.

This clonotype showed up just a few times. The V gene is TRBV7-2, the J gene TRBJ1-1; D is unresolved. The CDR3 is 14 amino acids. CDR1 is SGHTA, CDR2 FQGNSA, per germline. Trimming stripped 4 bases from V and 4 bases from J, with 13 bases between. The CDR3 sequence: CASSSHSWGTEAFF. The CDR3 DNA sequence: TGTGCCAGCAGCTCCCACTCATGGGGCACTGAAGCTTTCTTT.

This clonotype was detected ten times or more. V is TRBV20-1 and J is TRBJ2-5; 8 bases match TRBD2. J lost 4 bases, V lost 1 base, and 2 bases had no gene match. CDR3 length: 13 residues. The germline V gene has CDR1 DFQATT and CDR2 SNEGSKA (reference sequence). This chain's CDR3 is CSARGTSRETQYF. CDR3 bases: TGCAGTGCTAGAGGGACTAGCAGAGAGACCCAGTACTTC.

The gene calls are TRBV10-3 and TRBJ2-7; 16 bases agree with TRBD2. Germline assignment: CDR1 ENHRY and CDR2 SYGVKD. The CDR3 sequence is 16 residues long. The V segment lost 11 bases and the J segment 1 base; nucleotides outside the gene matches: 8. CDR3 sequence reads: CASGLAGGIKSYEQYF. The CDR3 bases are TGTGCCTCGGGACTAGCGGGAGGGATCAAGTCCTACGAGCAGTACTTC.

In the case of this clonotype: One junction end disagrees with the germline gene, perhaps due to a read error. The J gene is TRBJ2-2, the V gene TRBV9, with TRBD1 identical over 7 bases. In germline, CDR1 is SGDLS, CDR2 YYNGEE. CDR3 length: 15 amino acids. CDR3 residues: CASSVGQVEAGGLFF. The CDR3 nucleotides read TGTGCCAGCAGCGTAGGCCAGGTGGAGGCAGGGGGGCTGTTTTTT.

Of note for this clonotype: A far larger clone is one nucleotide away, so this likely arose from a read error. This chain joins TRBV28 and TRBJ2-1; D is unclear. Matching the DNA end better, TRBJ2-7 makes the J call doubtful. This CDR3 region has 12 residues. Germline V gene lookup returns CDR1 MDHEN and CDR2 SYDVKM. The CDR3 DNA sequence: TGTGCCAGCAGTTTACGCTACAATGAGCAGTACTTC. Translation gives CASSLRYNEQYF.

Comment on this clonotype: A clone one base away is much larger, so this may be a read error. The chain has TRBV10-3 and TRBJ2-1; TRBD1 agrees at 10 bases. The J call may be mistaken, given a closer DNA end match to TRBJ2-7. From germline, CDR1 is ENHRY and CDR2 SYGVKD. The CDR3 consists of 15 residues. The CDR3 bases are TGTGCCATCAGTGAACCGGGACAGGGGTACAATGAGCAGTACTTC. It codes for CAISEPGQGYNEQYF.

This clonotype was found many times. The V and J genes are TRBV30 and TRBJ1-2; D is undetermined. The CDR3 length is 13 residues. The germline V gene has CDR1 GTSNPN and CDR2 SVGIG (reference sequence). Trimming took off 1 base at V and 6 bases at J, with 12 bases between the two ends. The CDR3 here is CAWSAPVPNGYTF. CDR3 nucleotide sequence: TGTGCCTGGAGTGCCCCCGTTCCCAATGGCTACACCTTC. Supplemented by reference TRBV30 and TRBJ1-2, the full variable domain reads SQTIHQWPATLVQPVGSPLSLECTVEGTSNPNLYWYRQAAGRGLQLLFYSVGIGQISSEVPQNLSASRPQDRQFILSSKKLLLSDSGFYLCAWSAPVPNGYTFGSGTRLTVV.

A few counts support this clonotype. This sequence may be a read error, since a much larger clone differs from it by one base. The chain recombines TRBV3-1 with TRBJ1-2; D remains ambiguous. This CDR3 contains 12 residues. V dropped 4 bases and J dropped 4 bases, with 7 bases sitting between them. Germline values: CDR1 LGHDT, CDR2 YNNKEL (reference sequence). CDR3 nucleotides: TGTGCCAGCAGCCGAGTGACCTATGGCTACACCTTC. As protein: CASSRVTYGYTF.

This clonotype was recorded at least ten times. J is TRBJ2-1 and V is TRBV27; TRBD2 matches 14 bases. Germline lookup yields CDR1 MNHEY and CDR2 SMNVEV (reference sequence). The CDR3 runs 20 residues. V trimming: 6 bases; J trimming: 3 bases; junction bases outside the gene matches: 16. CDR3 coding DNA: TGTGCCAGCAGACCTTTGACTAGCGGGAGGGAAGGTTTGGTCTACAATGAGCAGTTCTTC. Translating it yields CASRPLTSGREGLVYNEQFF.

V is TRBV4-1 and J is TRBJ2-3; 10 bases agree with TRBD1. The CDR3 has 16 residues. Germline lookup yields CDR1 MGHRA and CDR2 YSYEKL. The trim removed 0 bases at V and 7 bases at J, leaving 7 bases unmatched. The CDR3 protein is CASSQDPTGGRNTQYF. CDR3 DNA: TGCGCCAGCAGCCAAGATCCGACAGGGGGCCGGAATACGCAGTATTTT.

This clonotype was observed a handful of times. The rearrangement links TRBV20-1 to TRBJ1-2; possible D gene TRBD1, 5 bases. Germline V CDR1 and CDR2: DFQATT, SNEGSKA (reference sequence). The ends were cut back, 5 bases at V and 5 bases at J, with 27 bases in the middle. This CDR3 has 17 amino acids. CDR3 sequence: CSALAEETALYKYGYTF. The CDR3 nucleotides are TGCAGTGCTCTTGCCGAGGAGACAGCCCTTTATAAGTATGGCTACACCTTC.

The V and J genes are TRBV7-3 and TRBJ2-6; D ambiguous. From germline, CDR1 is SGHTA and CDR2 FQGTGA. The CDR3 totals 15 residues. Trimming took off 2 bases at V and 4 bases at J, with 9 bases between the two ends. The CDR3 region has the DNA TGTGCCAGCAGCTTAGACCTAACCGGGGCCAACGTCCTGACTTTC. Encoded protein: CASSLDLTGANVLTF.

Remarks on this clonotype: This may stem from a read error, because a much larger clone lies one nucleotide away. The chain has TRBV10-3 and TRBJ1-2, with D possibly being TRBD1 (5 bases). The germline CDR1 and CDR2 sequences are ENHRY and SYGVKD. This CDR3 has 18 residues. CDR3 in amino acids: CAISESGAARRSYYSYTF. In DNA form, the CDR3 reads TGTGCCATCAGTGAGTCTGGGGCGGCCCGGCGATCCTACTATAGCTACACCTTC.

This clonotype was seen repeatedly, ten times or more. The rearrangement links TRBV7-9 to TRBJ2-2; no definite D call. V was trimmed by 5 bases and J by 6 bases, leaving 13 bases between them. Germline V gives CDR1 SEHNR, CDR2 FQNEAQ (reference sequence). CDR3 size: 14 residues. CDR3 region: CASSKARTSGELFF. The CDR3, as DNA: TGTGCCAGCAGCAAAGCCCGGACCTCCGGGGAGCTGTTTTTT.

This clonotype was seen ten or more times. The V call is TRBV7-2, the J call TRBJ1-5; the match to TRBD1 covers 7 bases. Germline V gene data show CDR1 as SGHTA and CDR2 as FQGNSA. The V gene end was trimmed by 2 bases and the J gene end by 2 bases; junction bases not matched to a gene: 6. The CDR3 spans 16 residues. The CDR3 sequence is CASSLISGTGNQPQHF. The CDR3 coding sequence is TGTGCCAGCAGCTTAATTTCAGGGACAGGCAATCAGCCCCAGCATTTT.

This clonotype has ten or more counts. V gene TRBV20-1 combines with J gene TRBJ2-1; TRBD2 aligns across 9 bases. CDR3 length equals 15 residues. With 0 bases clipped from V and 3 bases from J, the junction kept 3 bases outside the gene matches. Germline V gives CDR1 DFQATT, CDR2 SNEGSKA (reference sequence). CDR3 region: CSARDRTSDYNEQFF. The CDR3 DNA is TGCAGTGCTAGAGATCGGACTAGCGACTACAATGAGCAGTTCTTC.

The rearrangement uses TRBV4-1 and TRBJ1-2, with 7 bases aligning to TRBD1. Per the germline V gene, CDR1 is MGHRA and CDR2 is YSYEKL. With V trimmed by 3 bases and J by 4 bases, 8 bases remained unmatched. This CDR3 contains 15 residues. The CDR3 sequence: CASSHWGQRSYGYTF. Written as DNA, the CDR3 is TGCGCCAGCAGCCACTGGGGACAGAGGAGCTATGGCTACACCTTC.

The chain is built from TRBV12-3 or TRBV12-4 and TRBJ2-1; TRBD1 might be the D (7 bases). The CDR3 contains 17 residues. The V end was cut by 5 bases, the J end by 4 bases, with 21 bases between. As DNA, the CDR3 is TGTGCCAGCAGTCTAGACCCCGGGACAGCGGGTTACAATGAGCAGTTCTTC. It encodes CASSLDPGTAGYNEQFF.

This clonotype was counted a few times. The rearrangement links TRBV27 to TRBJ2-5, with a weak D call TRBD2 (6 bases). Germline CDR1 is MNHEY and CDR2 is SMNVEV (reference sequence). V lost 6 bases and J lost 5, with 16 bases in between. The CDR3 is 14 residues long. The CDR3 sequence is CASSLLGRRETQYF. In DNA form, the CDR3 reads TGTGCCAGCAGCCTTCTGGGGAGGAGGGAGACCCAGTACTTC.

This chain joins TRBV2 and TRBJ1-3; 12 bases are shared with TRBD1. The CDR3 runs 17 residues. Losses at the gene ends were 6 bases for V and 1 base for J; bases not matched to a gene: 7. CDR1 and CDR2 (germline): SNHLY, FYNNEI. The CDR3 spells CASSLPGQGASGNTIYF. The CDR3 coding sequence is TGTGCCAGCAGCCTTCCGGGACAGGGGGCTTCTGGAAACACCATATATTTT. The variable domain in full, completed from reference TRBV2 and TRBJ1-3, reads EPEVTQTPSHQVTQMGQEVILRCVPISNHLYFYWYRQILGQKVEFLVSFYNNEISEKSEIFDDQFSVERPDGSNFTLKIRSTKLEDSAMYFCASSLPGQGASGNTIYFGEGSWLTVV.

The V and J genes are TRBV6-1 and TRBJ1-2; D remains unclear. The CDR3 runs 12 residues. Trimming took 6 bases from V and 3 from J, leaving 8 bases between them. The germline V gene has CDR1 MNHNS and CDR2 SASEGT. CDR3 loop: CASREGDYGYTF. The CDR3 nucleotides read TGTGCCAGCAGAGAGGGCGACTATGGCTACACCTTC.